The subject of this entry is one TCR beta chain. It has no known antigen specificity. Per-nucleotide qualities are absent, and no much larger clonotype sits a single base away. This entry belongs to a study of T cell responses to AZD1222 COVID-19 vaccine (dated by TCRdb to about 2021). With regard to the full study: AZD1222 recipients whose second dose came at about 4 weeks and those whose second dose came at about 12 weeks were combined into one group, since spike-specific TCR depth and breadth did not differ between the two schedules. TCR sequencing was performed for about 240 trial participants, of whom about 210 were given two doses of AZD1222 and 26 were given two doses of MenACWY control vaccine. Trial participants were enrolled by age into subgroups of 18-55, 56-69 and 70-plus years, and about 150, 27 and 61 TCR-sequenced participants, respectively, were included in these subgroups.

Overall results and qualifications from the work: In the small 56-69-year group, the increase in depth fell short of significance, most likely because of low power. Nearly half of unique spike-specific TCRs reportedly recognized epitopes outside regions mutated in the B.1.351 and B.1.1.7 variants. The vaccine-associated CD4 TCRs covered the entire spike protein, and the dominant responses fell in regions 160-218 and 743-854. After two AZD1222 doses, spike-specific TCR breadth and depth were significantly higher than at day 0 and than in MenACWY recipients. Participants were mostly white British, with more females than males. The authors suggested clonal diversity may have been underestimated. Because no day 14 peak-response samples were available, repertoires were characterized only after the peak T cell response. Only five to seven AZD1222 recipients were SARS-CoV-2 seropositive at baseline, limiting conclusions about previously exposed vaccinees.

The CDR3 regions of human TCRbeta chains were subjected to immunosequencing. In the original analysis: TCRs in the repertoires were compared against a reference library of SARS-CoV-2-specific TCRs that had been generated with the MIRA antigen-specificity platform. Breadth was defined as the fraction of unique TCRs that were SARS-CoV-2-associated. Depth was defined as the fraction of total T cells that were SARS-CoV-2-associated. Using the MIRA data, each spike-specific TCR was mapped to the spike region that the TCR reacts to and placed in a CD4 or CD8 class. Log10-transformed breadth and depth values were compared by one-way ANOVA with Sidak's multiple comparisons tests. The table was pulled from immuneACCESS by TCRdb, which kept in-frame rearrangements only. Such tables lose some clones; where checked, under half of the loss comes from unresolved V genes, and the rest has no known cause. The V and J calls and clone size were taken over from that table, and D and trimming were inferred from the DNA. The sample data list around 140,000 clones, and nearly 95% of these were observed just once. Under 6.5% of the sample is held by the ten biggest clonotypes.

What the time point label conveys for this sample: baseline before first vaccination. Vaccinee samples were obtained from the UK trials COV001 and COV002, which included a single-blind randomized controlled phase 2/3 trial of AZD1222 (ChAdOx1 nCoV-19) in healthy adults. For TCRbeta chain sequencing, PBMC samples from trial participants were taken at day 0 and at day 28 after the second dose. The germline V gene encodes CDR1 MDHEN and CDR2 SYDVKM. The CDR3 runs 14 amino acids, cysteine and phenylalanine included. Of the read, only the CDR3 DNA is kept; its 42 bases are in frame from base 1. At the junction V is shortened by 3 bases and J by 3 bases; bases outside the gene matches: 1.

Rearrangement joined TRBV28 to TRBJ2-1; a stretch of 8 junction bases matches TRBD2. The specimen was peripheral blood, collected on day 0 of AZD1222 vaccination. This TCR came from an adult in good health. The CDR3 has the sequence CASSLGLVYNEQFF. The nucleotides are TGTGCCAGCAGTTTGGGACTAGTCTACAATGAGCAGTTCTTC.